This T cell receptor (beta chain) is from a study of T cell responses to AZD1222 COVID-19 vaccine. Findings and caveats of the study: There were mostly white British donors and more females than males, and clonal diversity was possibly underestimated.

On this clone itself: Its matching antigen is unknown.

Clones were read by immunoSEQ multiplex PCR, and TCRdb kept only the in-frame ones, dropping some. This table holds 200,000 or so clones, approximately 90% found once. This specimen consisted of peripheral blood, obtained on day 0 of AZD1222 vaccination. The receptor was isolated from an adult in good health.

CDR3 sequence reads: CASSVAGGDNEQFF. The CDR3 DNA follows: TGTGCCAGCAGCGTAGCAGGTGGAGACAATGAGCAGTTCTTC. The chain has TRBV9 and TRBJ2-1, with D hard to call. Trimming pared 0 bases from V and 5 bases from J, leaving 9 bases between. There are 14 residues in the CDR3. Germline CDR1 reads SGDLS; CDR2 reads YYNGEE.